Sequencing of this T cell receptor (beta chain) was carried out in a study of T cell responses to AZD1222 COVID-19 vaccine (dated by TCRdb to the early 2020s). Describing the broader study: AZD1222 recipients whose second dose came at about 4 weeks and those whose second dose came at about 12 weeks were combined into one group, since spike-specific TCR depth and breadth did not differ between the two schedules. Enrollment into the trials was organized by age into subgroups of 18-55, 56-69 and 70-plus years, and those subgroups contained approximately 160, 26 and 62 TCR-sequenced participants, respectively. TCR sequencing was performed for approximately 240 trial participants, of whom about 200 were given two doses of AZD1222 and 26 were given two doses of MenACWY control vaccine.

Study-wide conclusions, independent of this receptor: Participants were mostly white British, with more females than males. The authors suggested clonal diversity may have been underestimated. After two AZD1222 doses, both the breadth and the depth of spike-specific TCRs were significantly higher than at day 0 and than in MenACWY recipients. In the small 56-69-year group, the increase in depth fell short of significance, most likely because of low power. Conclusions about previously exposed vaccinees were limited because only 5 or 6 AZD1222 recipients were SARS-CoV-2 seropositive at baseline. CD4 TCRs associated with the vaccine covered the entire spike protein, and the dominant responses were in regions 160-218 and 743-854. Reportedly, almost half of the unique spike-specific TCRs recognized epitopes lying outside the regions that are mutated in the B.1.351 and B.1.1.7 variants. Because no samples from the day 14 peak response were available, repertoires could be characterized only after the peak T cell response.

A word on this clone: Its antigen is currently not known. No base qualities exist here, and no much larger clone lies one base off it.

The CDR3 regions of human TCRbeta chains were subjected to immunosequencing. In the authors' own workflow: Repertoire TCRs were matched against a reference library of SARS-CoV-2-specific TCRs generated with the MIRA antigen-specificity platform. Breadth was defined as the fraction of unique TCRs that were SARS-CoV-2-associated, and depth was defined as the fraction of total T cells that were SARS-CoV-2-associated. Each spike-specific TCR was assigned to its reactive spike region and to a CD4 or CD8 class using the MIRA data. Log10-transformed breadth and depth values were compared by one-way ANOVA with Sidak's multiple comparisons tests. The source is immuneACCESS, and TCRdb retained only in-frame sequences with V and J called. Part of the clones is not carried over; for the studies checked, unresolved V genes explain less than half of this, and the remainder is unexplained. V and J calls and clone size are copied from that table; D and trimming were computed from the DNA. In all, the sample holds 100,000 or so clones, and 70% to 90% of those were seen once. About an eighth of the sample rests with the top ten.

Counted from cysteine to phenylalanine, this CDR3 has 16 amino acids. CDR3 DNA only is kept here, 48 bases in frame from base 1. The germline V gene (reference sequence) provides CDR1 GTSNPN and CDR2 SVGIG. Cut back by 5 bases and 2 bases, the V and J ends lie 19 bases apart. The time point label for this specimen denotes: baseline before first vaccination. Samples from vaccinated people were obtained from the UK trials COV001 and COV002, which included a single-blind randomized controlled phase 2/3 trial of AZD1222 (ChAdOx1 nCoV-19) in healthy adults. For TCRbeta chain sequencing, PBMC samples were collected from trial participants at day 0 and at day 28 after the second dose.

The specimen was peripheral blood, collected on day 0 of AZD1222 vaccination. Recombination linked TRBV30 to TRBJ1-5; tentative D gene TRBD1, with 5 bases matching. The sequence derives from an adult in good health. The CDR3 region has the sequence CAWSPLGGVGNQPQHF. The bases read TGTGCCTGGTCCCCCCTTGGGGGGGTTGGCAATCAGCCCCAGCATTTT.